A single sample gave rise to the 18 T cell receptor beta chains below, sequenced in a study of blood T cells in healthy people across ages. The authors ran a second PCR of roughly 7 to 11 cycles using a sample-barcoded 5' primer and a J-beta primer mix. TCRdb re-called the 5' RACE reads through MiXCR, storing one row per CDR3 protein. Among hundreds of thousands of distinct CDR3 sequences, approximately 30% were seen once, and the ten largest hold around 14%. Sequences were obtained from blood. Receptor source: a woman older than 75 in good health.

This clonotype was seen a handful of times. An end of the junction differs from the germline gene, which may be a read error. The chain recombines TRBV20-1 with TRBJ2-7; D possibly corresponds to TRBD2 (6 bases). The CDR3 has 13 amino acids. Germline V gene sequence: CDR1 DFQATT, CDR2 SNEGSKA (reference sequence). CDR3 in DNA: TGCAGTGCTAGAACCACTAGCTACAATGAGCGGTACTTC. Protein product: CSARTTSYNERYF.

Turning to this clonotype: This clone may be a read error of a much larger clone one base away. The rearrangement joins TRBV30 to TRBJ1-2; the match to TRBD1 covers 9 bases. Germline-derived CDR1 and CDR2 are GTSNPN and SVGIG (reference sequence). CDR3 length: 14 amino acids. With V trimmed by 3 bases and J by 6 bases, 8 bases remained unmatched. CDR3 amino acids: CAWRAGQGLDGYTF. CDR3 in DNA: TGTGCCTGGAGGGCAGGACAGGGGTTGGATGGCTACACCTTC.

This clonotype turned up a few times. The gene calls are TRBV18 and TRBJ2-3; D is perhaps TRBD1 or TRBD2 (5 bases each). In germline, CDR1 is KGHSH, CDR2 LQKENI. V was clipped by 5 bases and J by 3 bases, with 18 bases between them. The CDR3 sequence is 16 residues long. The CDR3 DNA is TGTGCCAGCTCATATCTCCCGGGACCCCCGACAGATACGCAGTATTTT. This translates into CASSYLPGPPTDTQYF.

This clonotype showed up many times. This chain uses TRBV27 with TRBJ1-5; D uncertain. The V gene's germline CDR1 is MNHEY and CDR2 SMNVEV (reference sequence). The CDR3 spans 13 residues. Trimming took 4 bases from V and 0 from J, leaving 4 bases between them. This chain's CDR3 is CASSWGSNQPQHF. CDR3 nucleotide sequence: TGTGCCAGCAGTTGGGGTAGCAATCAGCCCCAGCATTTT.

V usage is TRBV5-8 and J usage is TRBJ1-1; D unresolved. Per the germline V gene, CDR1 is SGHTS and CDR2 is YDEGEE. V dropped 0 bases and J dropped 1 base, with 13 bases sitting between them. The CDR3 has 16 residues. The CDR3 coding sequence is TGTGCCAGCAGCTTGGCATTTGGGATTGGGAACACTGAAGCTTTCTTT. Translated, it gives CASSLAFGIGNTEAFF.

This clonotype was seen a few times. The chain recombines TRBV20-1 with TRBJ2-4; TRBD2 agrees at 8 bases. The J call may be mistaken, given a closer DNA end match to TRBJ2-7. This CDR3 comprises 16 residues. Germline CDR1 reads DFQATT; CDR2 reads SNEGSKA (reference sequence). In nucleotides, the CDR3 is TGCAGTGCTAGAGTCCTTAGCGGGGCTAACACCTACGAGCAGTACTTC. This encodes CSARVLSGANTYEQYF.

This clonotype was detected only a few times. The CDR3 spells CSARDQGANLEAFF. CDR3 nucleotide sequence: TGCAGTGCTAGAGATCAGGGTGCTAATCTGGAAGCTTTCTTT. The chain joins TRBV20-1 to TRBJ1-1, with D perhaps matching TRBD1 (5 bases). The CDR3 sequence is 14 residues long. With 0 bases removed from V and 8 bases from J, the gap between germline ends came to 16 bases. Germline loops: CDR1 DFQATT, CDR2 SNEGSKA (reference sequence).

The chain carries TRBV5-1 and TRBJ1-2; D unclear. The CDR3 totals 13 residues. V was clipped by 3 bases and J by 4 bases, with 10 bases between them. Germline lookup yields CDR1 SGHRS and CDR2 YFSETQ. CDR3 in amino acids: CASSSDRTYGYTF. The CDR3 region has the DNA TGCGCCAGCAGCTCGGACCGGACCTATGGCTACACCTTC.

A remark on this clonotype: A much larger clone is a single base away; this may be a read error. This sequence joins TRBV20-1 and TRBJ2-7; D unclear. V was clipped by 0 bases and J by 7 bases, with 19 bases between them. Germline V gene sequence: CDR1 DFQATT, CDR2 SNEGSKA (reference sequence). This CDR3 region has 15 residues. In nucleotides, the CDR3 is TGCAGTGCTAGAGATCTGGAGAGCTCCTACAATGAGCAGTACTTC. Its protein is CSARDLESSYNEQYF.

The chain employs TRBV29-1 and TRBJ2-7; perhaps D is TRBD1 or TRBD2 (5 bases each). Trimming removed 2 bases from V and 1 base from J, with 15 bases in between. CDR1 is SQVTM and CDR2 is ANQGSEA in the germline V gene. The CDR3 covers 15 residues. CDR3 loop: CSVELVRDRSYEQYF. The CDR3 bases are TGCAGCGTTGAATTAGTCCGGGACCGATCCTACGAGCAGTACTTC.

This clonotype has a count of ten or more. This chain links TRBV11-2 with TRBJ2-7; possible D gene TRBD2, 7 bases. This CDR3 is built from 15 residues. V dropped 2 bases and J dropped 4 bases, with 15 bases sitting between them. CDR1 SGHAT and CDR2 FQNNGV come from the germline V gene. Here the CDR3 reads CASSLSGGGAYEQYF. The CDR3 DNA follows: TGTGCCAGCAGCTTATCTGGTGGGGGGGCTTACGAGCAGTACTTC.

This clonotype was found many times. The chain recombines TRBV11-2 with TRBJ2-3; unclear D gene. The V and J ends lost 2 bases and 4 bases respectively, with 16 bases between them. Looked up from germline, CDR1 is SGHAT and CDR2 is FQNNGV. This CDR3 contains 16 residues. The CDR3, as DNA: TGTGCCAGCAGCTTAAATAAGGCCGGCCCCGCAGATACGCAGTATTTT. It yields the protein CASSLNKAGPADTQYF.

This clonotype was seen at least ten times. The chain recombines TRBV7-8 with TRBJ1-1; 11 bases map to TRBD1. The CDR3 has 16 amino acids. Germline CDR1 and CDR2: SGHVS and FQNEAQ. V trimming: 2 bases; J trimming: 2 bases; junction bases outside the gene matches: 4. The CDR3 protein is CASSLPGTGGNTEAFF. The CDR3 coding sequence is TGTGCCAGCAGCTTACCTGGGACAGGGGGAAACACTGAAGCTTTCTTT.

On this clonotype itself: This could be a read error, since a much larger clone is one nucleotide away. CDR3 loop: CASSGVDRGLYEQYF. The CDR3 DNA reads TGTGCCAGCAGTGGGGTGGATAGGGGGCTATATGAGCAGTACTTC. The chain joins TRBV25-1 to TRBJ2-7; 7 nucleotides align to TRBD1. The V gene end was trimmed by 4 bases and the J gene end by 7 bases; junction bases not matched to a gene: 13. Germline CDR1 MGHDK, CDR2 SYGVNS. The CDR3 extends over 15 amino acids.

The chain combines TRBV6-2 or TRBV6-3 with TRBJ2-3, with D uncertain. Germline V CDR1 and CDR2: MNHEY, SVGEGT. V lost 1 base and J 9 bases, leaving 11 bases between the germline ends. This CDR3 region has 13 residues. The CDR3 loop reads CASSYFDTRTQYF. CDR3 in DNA: TGTGCCAGCAGTTACTTCGACACCCGCACGCAGTATTTT.

This clonotype was seen a handful of times. The V gene is TRBV3-1, the J gene TRBJ1-6; the D gene is possibly TRBD1 (6 bases). Germline V gives CDR1 LGHDT, CDR2 YNNKEL (reference sequence). V was cut by 3 bases and J by 7 bases, with 19 bases left in between. The CDR3 has 17 amino acids. The CDR3 is CASSHWMQGSGNSPLHF. The CDR3 DNA reads TGTGCCAGCAGCCACTGGATGCAGGGGTCGGGAAATTCACCCCTCCACTTT.

The V call is TRBV5-1, the J call TRBJ2-1; possibly TRBD1 for D (6 bases). The CDR3 runs to 18 residues. V was shortened by 6 bases and J by 0 bases, with 22 bases between the two germline ends. CDR1 SGHRS and CDR2 YFSETQ come from the germline V gene. The CDR3 region is CASNSLSRGQYSYNEQFF. CDR3 DNA sequence: TGCGCCAGCAACTCCCTTTCCCGGGGACAATACTCCTACAATGAGCAGTTCTTC.

The chain is built from TRBV11-2 and TRBJ2-7; the match to TRBD1 covers 12 bases. The last part of the DNA fits TRBJ2-4 better; the J call may be wrong. Germline V gives CDR1 SGHAT, CDR2 FQNNGV. The CDR3 is 17 amino acids. The CDR3 reads CASSYTRDRGLKNIQYF. The CDR3 nucleotides read TGTGCCAGCAGCTATACCCGGGACAGGGGGCTCAAAAACATTCAGTACTTC.